This T cell receptor beta chain was documented in a study of cytomegalovirus exposure and HLA in healthy donors (TCRdb year 2017). Regarding the complete study: According to an earlier analysis of several hundred of the donors, about 190 million T cells yielded some 110 million unique TCR beta sequences and roughly 280 Gb of sequence data. An early release covering around 630 HLA-typed donors comprised 250 to 350 gigabases of sequencing data and tens of millions of unique TCR sequences. Among the roughly 390 genotyped donors, 75% to 90% belonged to the genetic ancestry cluster associated with self-reported Caucasian donors. The study aimed to test whether cataloging public T cell receptors could reveal signatures of past pathogen exposure. The T cell repertoires of 666 subjects were profiled by immunosequencing and related to cytomegalovirus serostatus. Besides the first cohort of 550 to 750 subjects, a separate validation cohort made up of roughly 120 different subjects was used. High-throughput TCR immunosequencing, statistical association of individual TCRs with disease status, and machine learning were combined to predict cytomegalovirus infection status. In a later analysis, previously published TCR beta repertoires from about 670 donors were re-analyzed and high-resolution HLA genotyping was added so that TCR occurrence patterns could be studied. Rather than drawing on any new phenotypic data, the later analysis identified candidate immune exposures from TCR beta sequences and the way those sequences occurred across donors. To decide whether each TCR beta V gene segment behaved as functional or pseudogenic, an earlier analysis of some 600 of the donors relied on high-throughput TCR beta sequencing. Donor age, sex, ethnicity and CMV serostatus were compiled alongside the repertoire data. Genome-wide SNP genotypes for about 65% of the roughly 700 donors were used in a later genetic analysis, which treated that subset as a discovery cohort. All discovery cohort repertoires had been generated using a single sequencing platform. Class I and class II HLA loci were covered by the typing at four-digit resolution. Typing coverage varied by locus: roughly 620-640 donors for A, B, C, DRB1 and DQB1; approximately 560 for DQA1; approximately 610 for DPA1; around 450 for DPB1. Four to six DR-DQ haplotypes were handled as single units for association and clustering, since linkage in the cohort was strong. On average, about 240,000 unique TCR beta nucleotide sequences were sequenced per donor among several hundred genotyped donors of the cohort, with about 19% of those sequences being non-productive. Points the paper makes about the study in general: At a false discovery rate of 0.05, a later analysis linked approximately 18,000 TCR beta sequences to specific HLA alleles. According to a later analysis, TCR association rates differed among HLA loci, with DRB1 alleles showing the most associated TCRs and HLA-C alleles showing the fewest. The authors suggested that the approach could potentially be extended to other disease states and immunological phenotypes. Most CMV-associated TCR beta chains appeared to be HLA-restricted in a later analysis, and the HLA associations seemed to be driven largely by CMV exposure. A few of the identified cytomegalovirus-associated TCR beta chains were confirmed in vitro to be specific for cytomegalovirus antigens. When HLA alleles, especially DR and DQ, strongly co-occurred, TCR associations were difficult to assign to individual alleles. A cluster of highly shared sequence variants was judged likely to represent a technical artifact of the sequencing pipeline. Presence/absence analyses assumed roughly uniform sequencing depth across donors, an assumption that may not hold. The earlier analysis of 450 to 700 of the donors excluded around 17 rarely observed V segments, including chromosome 9 orphons, because counts were too low. For the cohort, immune exposure information was limited to CMV serostatus. In this cohort, only TCR beta chains were sequenced, and detectable features were limited by the absence of alpha or paired-chain data. In a later analysis, HLA-associated TCR beta chains showed more clonal expansion and lower generation probabilities than non-associated chains that were equally common. The study gave a list of 150 to 200 TCR beta chains associated with cytomegalovirus. Most TCR sequences were observed very rarely across donors, whereas some public TCRs were present in many individuals. In both the original and validation cohorts, the classifier was reported to diagnose cytomegalovirus status with high specificity and sensitivity. A further reported finding was that TCR beta sequences accurately predicted the HLA-A and HLA-B alleles for most subjects in the first cohort. Linkage disequilibrium might explain the correlated functional status among segregating V segments, but an unknown experimental factor could not be ruled out. Broadly in line with IMGT annotations, most TCR beta V segments showed up in productive rearrangements about 87% or about 30% of the time in an earlier analysis of 450 to 600 of the donors. Because the 87-base-pair reads could not distinguish some IMGT-functional V segments, including TRBV6-2 and TRBV6-3, those segments were excluded. In a later genetic analysis, a missense DCLRE1C variant was associated with V-gene and J-gene trimming of TCR beta chains, and the association was replicated in an independent cohort. A later analysis reported that several top co-occurrence clusters appeared linked to parvovirus B19, influenza, CMV and Epstein-Barr virus. Because some donors lacked HLA typing at each locus, the association tests relied only on the typed subset. In a later genetic analysis, fewer N-insertions in productive TCRs were reported among donors in an Asian-associated ancestry cluster than the approximately 670-donor mean.

The germline V gene supplies CDR1 SGDLS and CDR2 YYNGEE. The CDR3 sequence holds 15 residues, the cysteine and phenylalanine included. Just the 45-base CDR3 DNA is kept, in frame starting at base 1. The V and J ends are trimmed by 0 bases and 4 bases, leaving 11 bases between them. Note on this clone: This receptor's antigen is unknown. No base-level quality is on record; no much larger clone is a single base apart.

Receptor libraries were prepared by the immunoSEQ multiplex PCR assay. For the multiplex PCR, a mixture combining 60 forward primers for TCR Vbeta segments and 13 reverse primers for TCR Jbeta segments was used. Amplification of the CDR3 region of rearranged TCR beta genes was performed with a multiplex PCR assay on genomic DNA. Amplified TCR beta libraries were sequenced as 87-base-pair reads on the Illumina HiSeq System. The original methods were these. In a later analysis, some 80 million unique TCR beta chains were counted across the 500 to 700 repertoires, and approximately 9.9 million of these chains were shared by at least two donors. Raw reads were error-corrected and collapsed into unique sequences by a nearest-neighbor algorithm in which closely related sequences were merged to remove PCR and sequencing errors. V, D and J gene segments were assigned by aligning CDR3 sequences to IMGT reference sequences. For a sequence to be retained, at least a six-nucleotide match to both a V gene segment and a J gene segment was required. Rearrangements were called productive when the CDR3 lacked stop codons and stayed in frame with V and J; all others were non-productive. CDR3 was defined according to IMGT convention as the region running from the second conserved V-encoded cysteine to the conserved J-encoded phenylalanine. In an earlier analysis of approximately 500 of the donors, sequences lacking an unambiguous match to a single V gene segment were excluded. In an earlier analysis of approximately 610 of the donors, V segments were called functional above 56.7% productive rearrangements and were called segregating when the between-donor standard deviation exceeded 5%. A statistical classification framework was developed to diagnose cytomegalovirus status using the catalog of TCR beta chain sequences. In a later analysis, V and J genes were assigned by comparing TCR nucleotide sequences against IMGT/GENE-DB human TR gene sequences. In a later analysis, CDR3 sequences and most-parsimonious VDJ recombination scenarios were assigned using the TCRdist pipeline. In a later analysis, every TCR beta chain was defined by the combination of its CDR3 amino acid sequence and its V-gene family, and reads without a unique V-gene family were dropped. As a way to deal with suspected cross-contamination and a sequencing artifact, a later analysis dropped 592 nucleotide sequences that were highly shared and had low generation probability. A later analysis calculated a clonal expansion index for each public chain from normalized within-repertoire ranks of inferred template counts. Generation probabilities in a later analysis came from a VDJ recombination model fitted to out-of-frame rearrangements, and those results were checked against IGoR. In a later analysis, TCR-TCR, TCR-HLA and TCR-CMV co-occurrence was scored with hypergeometric tests, and a repertoire-size bias correction was applied to TCR pairs. To estimate false discovery rates, a later analysis permuted the HLA or CMV assignments 20 times. In a later analysis, co-occurring TCRs were grouped using DBSCAN, and TCRdist sequence similarity was added for clustering within HLA-allele-positive subsets. Repertoires with fewer than 30,000 or more than 120,000 public chains, plus five repertoires with anomalous nucleotide sharing, were excluded from co-occurrence clustering. TCRdb limited this immuneACCESS table to in-frame rearrangements with V and J called. A share of clones is missing; checked studies link under half to unresolved V genes, and the rest is unexplained. V and J calls and clone size are copied from that table; D and trimming were computed from the DNA. The sample table lists 130,000 or so clones, 70% to 80% of them with a count of one. In total, the top ten clones hold about 1.7% of the sample.

In total, fewer than 750 healthy bone marrow donors made up the cohort. All cohort members were sampled while nominally healthy, although unrecorded immune exposures were likely present. The donor tested CMV seronegative and was one of the 352 seronegative cohort members. Every donor gave a peripheral blood sample, and the peripheral blood mononuclear cells from that sample were used for TCR beta sequencing. Genomic DNA was extracted from the blood cell samples with the Qiagen DNeasy Blood Extraction Kit. The sequence joins TRBV9 to TRBJ2-1, and possibly TRBD2, on 6 matching bases. This receptor was obtained from a female donor in good health and CMV-seronegative. Sample: PBMCs. The CDR3 region reads CASSVGGDLYNEQFF. The nucleotide sequence reads TGTGCCAGCAGCGTAGGGGGGGATTTATACAATGAGCAGTTCTTC. Outside the CDR3, residues come from the reference TRBV9 and TRBJ2-1 proteins, so the full variable domain is: DSGVTQTPKHLITATGQRVTLRCSPRSGDLSVYWYQQSLDQGLQFLIQYYNGEERAKGNILERFSAQQFPDLHSELNLSSLELGDSALYFCASSVGGDLYNEQFFGPGTRLTVL.